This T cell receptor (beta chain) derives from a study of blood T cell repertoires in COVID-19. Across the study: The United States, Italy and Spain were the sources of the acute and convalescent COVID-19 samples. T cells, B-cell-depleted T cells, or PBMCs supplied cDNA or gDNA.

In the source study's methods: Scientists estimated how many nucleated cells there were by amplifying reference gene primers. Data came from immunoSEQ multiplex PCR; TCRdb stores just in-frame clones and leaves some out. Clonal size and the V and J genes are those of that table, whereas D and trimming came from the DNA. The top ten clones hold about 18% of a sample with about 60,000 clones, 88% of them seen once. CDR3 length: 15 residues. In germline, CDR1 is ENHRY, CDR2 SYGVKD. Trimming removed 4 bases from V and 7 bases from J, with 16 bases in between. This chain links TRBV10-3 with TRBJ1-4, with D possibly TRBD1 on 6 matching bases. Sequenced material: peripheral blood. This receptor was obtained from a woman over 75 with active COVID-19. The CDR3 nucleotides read TGTGCCATCAGTGGGGCGACAGGCGGAAGTGAAAAACTGTTTTTT. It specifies CAISGATGGSEKLFF.